The clone carrying this T cell receptor beta chain was detected a few times. Antigen: not known. Libraries were made from TCR beta cDNA, and they carried unique molecular identifiers. It was from roughly 1 to 10 million T cells that about half a million cDNA molecules came. A single record per CDR3 protein comes from TCRdb applying MiXCR to the PCR reads. The table shows 740,000 or so distinct CDR3 sequences, with approximately 53% occurring only once. This entry belongs to a study of post-analysis software for immune sequencing data. Looking at the study overall: Some patients lacked subtype; others had relapsing-remitting, secondary progressive or progressive-relapsing disease.

Findings of the study overall: A significant reduction in normalized Chao1 diversity was observed in multiple sclerosis patients versus controls. Samples from one preparation batch, clustered by F measure, grouped strongly together. Included in a set of roughly 5 TRBV segments more frequent in patients than controls were TRBV5-6, TRBV5-1 and TRBV20-1.

The CDR3 contains 13 residues. Germline V gives CDR1 SQVTM, CDR2 ANQGSEA. Trimming cost V 3 bases and J 4 bases, with 11 bases left between them. Material for sequencing was blood. V and J are TRBV29-1 and TRBJ2-3, with D perhaps matching TRBD1 or TRBD2 (6 bases each). This TCR was sampled from a girl aged 5-17 years with multiple sclerosis. CDR3 loop: CSVDFGGSDTQYF. DNA for the CDR3: TGCAGCGTTGACTTCGGGGGCTCAGATACGCAGTATTTT.